The clone carrying this T cell receptor beta chain was detected a few times. What it binds is not known. Each CDR3 protein is one row after TCRdb ran MiXCR on the 5' RACE reads. The table shows roughly 1.6 million distinct CDR3 sequences, with 32% occurring only once. This CDR3 region has 12 residues. CDR1 and CDR2 (germline): MDHEN, SYDVKM. V lost 6 bases, J lost 6 bases, and 9 bases lay in between. The data were taken from a study of identical twins. Regarding the study as a whole: Within monozygotic twins, out-of-frame TCR alpha sharing was underestimated by the models.

The sample consisted of cord blood. The clonotype was recovered from a newborn girl in good health. The genes are TRBV28 and TRBJ2-1; D ambiguous. CDR3 region: CASSIPLNEQFF. The CDR3 DNA reads TGTGCCAGCAGCATACCCCTCAATGAGCAGTTCTTC.